The rows below give T cell receptor beta chains drawn from one sample of a study of technical replicates of blood from a few donors. Method: immunoSEQ multiplex PCR; TCRdb's copy keeps in-frame clones and lacks some. The sample lists tens of thousands of clones; approximately 94% were seen once. Sequencing was carried out using T cells isolated from PBMCs. These receptor sequences come from a human donor in good health. The CDR3 runs from the conserved cysteine through the conserved F or W. The D gene is left open where the match is weak. Size is stated for part of the rows, as once, few or many counts, or as a class when the clone is expanded.

cdr3_length j_call v_call clone_size d_call cdr3_aa cdr3_nt
15 TRBJ2-7 TRBV11-1 once TRBD2 CASSLMTSGVYEQYF TGTGCCAGCAGCCTTATGACTAGCGGGGTCTACGAGCAGTACTTC
16 TRBJ1-1 TRBV6-7 NA NA CARKFNGNTVSTEAFF TGTGCCAGGAAGTTCAACGGAAACACAGTCTCGACTGAAGCTTTCTTT
14 TRBJ2-1 TRBV19 NA TRBD2 CASKPAGDYNEQFF TGTGCCAGTAAACCAGCGGGGGACTACAATGAGCAGTTCTTC
15 TRBJ2-7 TRBV7-2 NA TRBD2 CASSFTGTSGYEQYF TGTGCCAGCAGCTTCACCGGGACTAGCGGCTACGAGCAGTACTTC
14 TRBJ2-5 TRBV2 NA TRBD2 CASSPGLAGETQYF TGTGCCAGCAGCCCGGGACTAGCGGGAGAGACCCAGTACTTC
16 TRBJ2-5 TRBV4-1 NA NA CASSQLNLLVSETQYF TGCGCCAGCAGCCAACTCAACCTACTAGTGTCAGAGACCCAGTACTTC
16 TRBJ2-3 TRBV15 NA NA CATSRGPGGNTDTQYF TGTGCCACCAGCAGAGGGCCTGGCGGAAACACAGATACGCAGTATTTT
16 TRBJ2-1 TRBV9 NA NA CASSVGASELYNEQFF TGTGCCAGCAGCGTAGGGGCTAGCGAACTCTACAATGAGCAGTTCTTC
18 TRBJ2-1 TRBV18 NA TRBD2 CASSLRGIAGGSNNEQFF TGTGCCAGCTCACTAAGAGGAATAGCGGGAGGGTCAAACAATGAGCAGTTCTTC
12 TRBJ2-7 TRBV6-5 NA TRBD1 CASRGQTYEQYF TGTGCCAGCAGGGGACAGACCTACGAGCAGTACTTC
14 TRBJ2-2 TRBV11-2 NA TRBD2 CASSPAGGAGELFF TGTGCCAGCAGCCCAGCGGGAGGGGCCGGGGAGCTGTTTTTT
16 TRBJ2-1 TRBV9 NA TRBD2 CASSVGAGVKSNEQFF TGTGCCAGCAGCGTTGGAGCGGGAGTCAAGTCCAATGAGCAGTTCTTC
11 TRBJ1-1 TRBV28 once NA CAGSGHDEAFF TGTGCCGGCAGCGGACATGATGAAGCTTTCTTT
13 TRBJ2-5 TRBV14 once NA CASSQDLLETQYF TGTGCCAGCAGCCAAGATCTCTTGGAGACCCAGTACTTC
14 TRBJ2-7 TRBV6-5 NA TRBD1 CASSYRGPAYEQYF TGTGCCAGCAGTTACAGGGGGCCAGCCTACGAGCAGTACTTC
16 TRBJ1-1 TRBV14 NA NA CASSQVGGGTPENTFF NA
17 TRBJ2-7 TRBV5-1 NA TRBD2 CASSAGTQLAGGYEQYF TGCGCCAGCAGCGCCGGGACCCAGCTAGCGGGAGGCTACGAGCAGTACTTC
14 TRBJ2-7 TRBV30 NA TRBD1 CAWSAGQGFDEQYF TGTGCCTGGAGTGCGGGACAGGGTTTCGACGAGCAGTACTTC
14 TRBJ2-7 TRBV4-1 NA NA CASSHRDSSYEQYF TGCGCCAGCAGCCACCGGGACTCCTCCTACGAGCAGTACTTC
15 TRBJ1-2 TRBV9 NA TRBD1 CASSATGTGNYGYTF TGTGCCAGCAGCGCTACCGGGACAGGCAACTATGGCTACACCTTC
13 TRBJ2-1 TRBV27 NA NA CASSPLGYHEQFF TGTGCCAGCAGTCCTCTAGGCTACCATGAGCAGTTCTTC
16 TRBJ2-2 TRBV19 NA TRBD1 CASTPRTGTGTGELFF TGTGCCAGTACCCCCAGGACAGGCACGGGCACCGGGGAGCTGTTTTTT
15 TRBJ2-2 TRBV5-4 NA TRBD1 CASSPDRVDTGELFF TGTGCCAGCAGCCCCGACAGGGTGGACACCGGGGAGCTGTTTTTT
15 TRBJ1-3 TRBV9 NA NA CASSVDPRAGNTIYF TGTGCCAGCAGCGTAGATCCCAGGGCTGGAAACACCATATATTTT
15 TRBJ2-2 TRBV9 NA TRBD1 CASSLTGTGNWELFF TGTGCCAGCAGCCTTACCGGGACAGGGAACTGGGAGCTGTTTTTT
13 TRBJ2-2 TRBV29-1 NA TRBD2 CSVAGVNTGELFF TGCAGCGTAGCGGGAGTAAACACCGGGGAGCTGTTTTTT
12 TRBJ2-1 TRBV11-3 NA NA CASSFQGGEQFF TGTGCCAGCAGCTTCCAGGGGGGTGAGCAGTTCTTC
18 TRBJ1-3 TRBV7-9 NA TRBD1 CASSHASGTGDSGNTIYF TGTGCCAGCAGCCATGCGTCCGGGACAGGGGACTCTGGAAACACCATATATTTT
13 TRBJ2-1 TRBV27 NA TRBD2 CASSLSAGGEQFF TGTGCCAGCAGTTTATCCGCGGGGGGTGAGCAGTTCTTC
15 TRBJ2-7 TRBV7-2 NA NA CASSLEIGIIYEQYF TGTGCCAGCAGCTTAGAAATCGGGATCATATACGAGCAGTACTTC
17 TRBJ1-5 TRBV5-4 NA TRBD1 CASSHGTGGSSNQPQHF TGTGCCAGCAGCCACGGGACAGGGGGCTCGAGCAATCAGCCCCAGCATTTT
14 TRBJ1-4 TRBV27 NA NA CASSLGTGGEKLFF TGTGCCAGCAGTTTGGGCACCGGGGGAGAAAAACTGTTTTTT
15 TRBJ1-1 TRBV19 few NA CASSIGRILLAEAFF TGTGCCAGTAGTATAGGTAGAATCCTCCTCGCTGAAGCTTTCTTT
16 TRBJ2-7 TRBV2 NA NA CASSEAGAGTPYEQYF TGTGCCAGCAGTGAAGCCGGGGCCGGGACACCTTACGAGCAGTACTTC
14 TRBJ2-7 TRBV9 NA NA CASSADLPTYEQYF TGTGCCAGCAGCGCGGACTTACCAACCTACGAGCAGTACTTC